One sample yielded the 20 T cell receptor beta chains listed below, sequenced in a study of cytomegalovirus exposure and HLA in healthy donors. PCR primers comprised 60 Vbeta and 13 Jbeta primers. Assay: immunoSEQ multiplex PCR; the TCRdb copy retains only in-frame clones and omits some. The sample holds almost 200,000 clones, about 76% seen once. The material sequenced was PBMCs. These receptor sequences come from a male donor in good health and CMV-seropositive.

The chain links TRBV19 to TRBJ2-5; possibly TRBD2 for D (6 bases). The CDR3 has 15 amino acids. The V end was cut by 7 bases, the J end by 1 base, with 16 bases between. From germline, CDR1 is LNHDA and CDR2 SQIVND (reference sequence). CDR3 sequence reads: CASTRLGGAQETQYF. The CDR3 bases are TGTGCCAGTACCAGGTTAGGCGGGGCCCAAGAGACCCAGTACTTC.

This CDR3 is CASSLGTADTQYF. CDR3 bases: TGCGCCAGCAGCCTGGGGACAGCAGATACGCAGTATTTT. V is TRBV4-1 and J is TRBJ2-3, with 7 bases aligning to TRBD1. The CDR3 length is 13 residues. V shed 4 bases, J shed 4 bases, and the junction held 2 bases outside the gene matches. In germline, CDR1 is MGHRA, CDR2 YSYEKL.

Concerning this clone itself: One junction end does not reproduce the germline sequence, and a read error may be involved. Additional DNA sequences in this sample encode the identical CDR3. J is TRBJ2-1 and V is TRBV7-9; 11 bases line up with TRBD2. CDR3 length equals 15 residues. CDR1 and CDR2 from the germline V gene are SEHNR and FQNEAQ (reference sequence). The CDR3: CASSLGTSGYNEQFF. The CDR3 DNA reads as TGTGCCAGCAGCCTCGGGACTAGCGGTTACAATGAACAGTTCTTC.

This rearrangement joins TRBV5-1 to TRBJ2-1, with D unclear. Germline assignment: CDR1 SGHRS and CDR2 YFSETQ. CDR3 length equals 11 residues. V was cut by 5 bases and J by 7 bases, with 7 bases left in between. Here the CDR3 DNA reads TGCGCCAGCAGGTTAGATAATGAGCAGTTCTTC. It specifies CASRLDNEQFF. The entire variable domain, with the rest obtained from reference TRBV5-1 and TRBJ2-1, is as follows: KAGVTQTPRYLIKTRGQQVTLSCSPISGHRSVSWYQQTPGQGLQFLFEYFSETQRNKGNFPGRFSGRQFSNSRSEMNVSTLELGDSALYLCASRLDNEQFFGPGTRLTVL.

The chain links TRBV15 to TRBJ2-7, with 7 bases aligning to TRBD2. Trimming at V came to 5 bases and at J to 6 bases, leaving 10 bases not matched to a gene. Per the germline V gene, CDR1 is LNHNV and CDR2 is YYDKDF (reference sequence). The CDR3 extends over 14 amino acids. The CDR3 loop is CATSDGRPPAEQYF. The DNA of the CDR3 is TGTGCCACCAGCGACGGGAGGCCCCCCGCCGAGCAGTACTTC.

The chain joins TRBV4-3 to TRBJ2-3; 13 bases are shared with TRBD2. The germline V gene encodes CDR1 LGHNA and CDR2 YSLEER. V gave up 4 bases and J gave up 4 bases; unmatched junction bases: 8. The CDR3 is 17 amino acids. This CDR3 reads CASSPRTSGSGADTQYF. The CDR3 region has the DNA TGCGCCAGCAGCCCTCGGACTAGCGGGAGTGGGGCAGATACGCAGTATTTT.

For this clone: Other nucleotide sequences from this sample produce the same CDR3. The chain couples TRBV4-3 to TRBJ2-2, with D unclear. The germline V and J ends were trimmed by 0 bases and 6 bases, with 8 bases remaining between them. The CDR3 is made up of 14 amino acids. Germline V lookup: CDR1 LGHNA, CDR2 YSLEER. Written as DNA, the CDR3 is TGCGCCAGCAGCCAAGATCGGGTGGCCGGGGAGCTGTTTTTT. As protein: CASSQDRVAGELFF.

The chain uses TRBV7-9 and TRBJ2-5, with D hard to call. The ends were cut back, 0 bases at V and 3 bases at J, with 11 bases in the middle. The germline V gene has CDR1 SEHNR and CDR2 FQNEAQ (reference sequence). CDR3 length: 15 residues. CDR3 protein: CASSLAHSLEETQYF. CDR3 bases: TGTGCCAGCAGCTTAGCGCACTCCCTGGAAGAGACCCAGTACTTC.

The chain links TRBV10-3 to TRBJ1-4; 10 positions match TRBD1. Trimming at V came to 10 bases and at J to 5 bases, leaving 4 bases not matched to a gene. Germline V gene lookup returns CDR1 ENHRY and CDR2 SYGVKD. The CDR3 runs to 13 residues. CDR3: CATRTGGNEKLFF. The CDR3 DNA follows: TGTGCCACCCGGACAGGGGGAAATGAAAAACTGTTTTTT.

The chain joins TRBV28 to TRBJ2-1; D possibly corresponds to TRBD2 (5 bases). V lost 5 bases to trimming and J lost 0 bases, with 17 bases between them. The CDR3 loop spans 17 amino acids. The V gene's germline CDR1 is MDHEN and CDR2 SYDVKM. The CDR3 DNA is TGTGCCAGCAGTATCCGGGATTGGGTAAGCTCCTACAATGAGCAGTTCTTC. This translates into CASSIRDWVSSYNEQFF.

The chain couples TRBV19 to TRBJ1-3, with 7 bases that match TRBD1. The J segment lost 0 bases and the V segment lost 9 bases, leaving 5 bases of the junction unmatched. CDR3 length equals 14 residues. Germline V gene data show CDR1 as LNHDA and CDR2 as SQIVND (reference sequence). DNA of the CDR3: TGTGCCAGCCGACAGGGATCCTCTGGAAACACCATATATTTT. The encoded protein is CASRQGSSGNTIYF.

The chain recombines TRBV6-6 with TRBJ2-5; TRBD2 is a possible D gene (5 bases). The CDR3 loop spans 15 amino acids. Germline CDR1 reads MNHNY; CDR2 reads SVGAGI (reference sequence). V dropped 2 bases and J dropped 2 bases, with 12 bases sitting between them. The CDR3 region is CASSYPTSQQETQYF. The DNA for the CDR3 is TGTGCCAGCAGTTACCCAACTAGTCAACAAGAGACCCAGTACTTC.

The table lists this clone with a count of one. V is TRBV5-6 and J is TRBJ2-7; 13 bases match TRBD2. The CDR3 runs to 15 residues. Looked up from germline, CDR1 is SGHDT and CDR2 is YYEEEE. Germline trimming cut 3 bases from V and 3 bases from J; bases unmatched to any gene: 3. The DNA for the CDR3 is TGTGCCAGCAGCTGGGGACTAGCGGGACTCTACGAGCAGTACTTC. It encodes CASSWGLAGLYEQYF.

The V call is TRBV27, the J call TRBJ2-7; D possibly corresponds to TRBD1 (6 bases). The V gene's germline CDR1 is MNHEY and CDR2 SMNVEV (reference sequence). Between the trimmed V and J ends, which lost 6 bases and 0 bases, there was a span of 15 bases. The CDR3 is 15 amino acids. CDR3 amino acids: CASRMGQRSSYEQYF. CDR3 in DNA: TGTGCCAGCAGAATGGGACAAAGGAGCTCCTACGAGCAGTACTTC.

In its sample, this clone was seen a few times. The rearrangement links TRBV18 to TRBJ2-7, with D perhaps TRBD1 (6 bases). Germline V gene data show CDR1 as KGHSH and CDR2 as LQKENI. There are 13 residues in the CDR3. V gave up 3 bases and J gave up 3 bases, with 9 bases separating them. DNA for the CDR3: TGTGCCAGCTCACCCGGGACAAACTACGAGCAGTACTTC. Translated: CASSPGTNYEQYF.

The chain couples TRBV19 to TRBJ2-7, with TRBD2 matching 8 bases. This CDR3 contains 16 residues. CDR1 LNHDA and CDR2 SQIVND come from the germline V gene (reference sequence). The junction had 15 bases not matched to a gene; V was cut back by 6 bases and J by 5 bases. The CDR3: CASSPVRAGVRDEQYF. CDR3 sequence (DNA): TGTGCCAGTAGCCCCGTCCGAGCGGGAGTACGGGACGAGCAGTACTTC.

This chain uses TRBV11-1 with TRBJ2-5; D possibly corresponds to TRBD2 (6 bases). Trimming removed 1 base at V and 1 base at J, with 13 bases between. The CDR3 consists of 16 residues. CDR1 SGHAT and CDR2 FQDESV come from the germline V gene (reference sequence). The CDR3 sequence: CASSLDEGTAQETQYF. The CDR3 DNA is TGTGCCAGCAGCTTAGATGAGGGGACTGCCCAAGAGACCCAGTACTTC.

This clone has only one observation. The chain couples TRBV19 to TRBJ2-1, with TRBD2 identical over 9 bases. V lost 3 bases and J lost 8; bases outside the gene matches: 5. The CDR3 is 14 amino acids. Per germline, CDR1 LNHDA and CDR2 SQIVND (reference sequence). CDR3 loop: CASSIPGLAYEQFF. The CDR3, as DNA: TGTGCCAGTAGTATTCCGGGACTAGCCTATGAGCAGTTCTTC.

V usage is TRBV27 and J usage is TRBJ1-6; TRBD1 matches 9 bases. The CDR3 extends over 18 amino acids. Germline V gives CDR1 MNHEY, CDR2 SMNVEV (reference sequence). With 4 bases clipped from V and 6 bases from J, the junction kept 13 bases outside the gene matches. CDR3 DNA sequence: TGTGCCAGCAGTTCCGCTGGGGACAGGGAAAGGGGTAATTCACCCCTCCACTTT. Amino acid sequence: CASSSAGDRERGNSPLHF.

This clone was counted a few times. V usage is TRBV19 and J usage is TRBJ1-1; tentatively, D is TRBD1 (6 bases). The ends were cut back, 5 bases at V and 10 bases at J, with 17 bases in the middle. This CDR3 has 13 amino acids. From germline, CDR1 is LNHDA and CDR2 SQIVND (reference sequence). The CDR3 loop is CASSPETIRGAFF. CDR3 DNA: TGTGCCAGTAGTCCTGAGACAATCAGGGGAGCTTTCTTT. Full variable domain (rest looked up from reference TRBV19 and TRBJ1-1): DGGITQSPKYLFRKEGQNVTLSCEQNLNHDAMYWYRQDPGQGLRLIYYSQIVNDFQKGDIAEGYSVSREKKESFPLTVTSAQKNPTAFYLCASSPETIRGAFFGQGTRLTVV.